This passage covers 30 T cell receptor beta chains from one sample sequenced in a study of neurological immune-mediated disorders. Using its own MiXCR run on the 5' RACE reads, TCRdb lists one record per CDR3 protein. The data contain some 30,000 distinct CDR3 sequences, approximately 5% of them seen just once; the ten biggest clones take up approximately 2.1%. Sequenced input: CD4+ T cells from blood. These receptors were collected from a woman aged 45-60 years in good health.

This clonotype is a singleton in its sample. This chain joins TRBV7-2 and TRBJ2-1; 10 bases match TRBD2. The CDR3 is 16 amino acids. The trim removed 6 bases at V and 2 bases at J, leaving 7 bases unmatched. Per the germline V gene, CDR1 is SGHTA and CDR2 is FQGNSA. CDR3 in DNA: TGTGCCAGCAGTCCGCAGCTAGCGGGAGCCTACAATGAGCAGTTCTTC. Its protein is CASSPQLAGAYNEQFF.

This clonotype was observed many times. The chain employs TRBV4-3 and TRBJ1-1; D ambiguous. V gave up 0 bases and J gave up 1 base, with 12 bases separating them. This CDR3 has 16 amino acids. Germline loops: CDR1 LGHNA, CDR2 YSLEER. This CDR3 reads CASSQESRQPNTEAFF. CDR3 sequence (DNA): TGCGCCAGCAGCCAAGAAAGTCGCCAGCCGAACACTGAAGCTTTCTTT.

This clonotype was detected ten times or more. J is TRBJ2-6 and V is TRBV3-1; D may be TRBD1 or TRBD2 (5 bases each). V was clipped by 0 bases and J by 2 bases, with 11 bases between them. The CDR3 has 17 amino acids. Germline-derived CDR1 and CDR2 are LGHDT and YNNKEL (reference sequence). The CDR3 is CASSQDDWGTGANVLTF. The CDR3 DNA is TGTGCCAGCAGCCAAGATGATTGGGGGACTGGGGCCAACGTCCTGACTTTC.

This clonotype was found many times. The gene calls are TRBV20-1 and TRBJ2-1, with 8 bases fitting TRBD2. CDR3 length: 14 residues. Germline loops: CDR1 DFQATT, CDR2 SNEGSKA (reference sequence). The V segment lost 3 bases and the J segment 3 bases; nucleotides outside the gene matches: 4. The chain's CDR3 is CSASGAGGYNEQFF. Here the CDR3 DNA reads TGCAGTGCTAGCGGCGCGGGGGGCTACAATGAGCAGTTCTTC.

Only one count was recorded for this clonotype. V usage is TRBV21-1 and J usage is TRBJ2-2; the table gives TRBD1 as D, unverified against the DNA. TRBV21-1 constitutes a pseudogene. The CDR3 runs 15 residues. In nucleotides, the CDR3 is TGTGCCATCAGCAAGGGGACAGGGCGGGCCGGGGAGCTGTTTTTT. Translating it yields CAISKGTGRAGELFF.

By its share, this clonotype is medium-sized (0.01 to 0.1%). The rearrangement joins TRBV6-5 to TRBJ1-5; 10 nucleotides line up with TRBD1. Germline V gives CDR1 MNHEY, CDR2 SVGAGI. V shed 4 bases, J shed 9 bases, and the junction held 9 bases outside the gene matches. The CDR3 extends over 15 amino acids. The CDR3 DNA reads TGTGCCAGCAGTTCCGGGACAGGGGCTCTGGGGCCCCAGCATTTT. Its protein is CASSSGTGALGPQHF.

This clonotype came up many times. The V call is TRBV10-3, the J call TRBJ1-4, with D perhaps matching TRBD1 (6 bases). Trimming removed 6 bases from V and 0 bases from J, with 8 bases in between. The CDR3 extends over 14 amino acids. From germline, CDR1 is ENHRY and CDR2 SYGVKD. This chain's CDR3 is CAIRQGPTNEKLFF. The CDR3, as DNA: TGTGCCATCAGACAGGGTCCAACTAATGAAAAACTGTTTTTT.

This clonotype was found many times. The chain uses TRBV20-1 and TRBJ2-2, with D possibly TRBD1 on 6 matching bases. Germline lookup yields CDR1 DFQATT and CDR2 SNEGSKA (reference sequence). The CDR3 runs 12 residues. Trimming removed 5 bases from V and 6 bases from J, with 10 bases in between. The CDR3 sequence: CSARRGPGELFF. CDR3 coding DNA: TGCAGTGCTCGCAGGGGCCCCGGGGAGCTGTTTTTT.

This clonotype was seen ten or more times. This sequence joins TRBV6-2 or TRBV6-3 and TRBJ2-4; D perhaps matches TRBD1 (6 bases). V lost 2 bases to trimming and J lost 12 bases, with 17 bases between them. Germline values: CDR1 MNHEY, CDR2 SVGEGT. This CDR3 is 14 amino acids long. The CDR3 DNA follows: TGTGCCAGCAGTTACCCCACCTACAGGGCGGATCAGTACTTC. Protein sequence: CASSYPTYRADQYF.

This clonotype was found many times. The rearrangement joins TRBV6-1 to TRBJ1-5, with D unresolved. The germline V and J ends were trimmed by 4 bases and 0 bases, with 13 bases remaining between them. Germline CDR1 reads MNHNS; CDR2 reads SASEGT. This CDR3 comprises 16 residues. The CDR3 is CASSVMDLGSNQPQHF. The CDR3 bases are TGTGCCAGCAGTGTGATGGACTTGGGTAGCAATCAGCCCCAGCATTTT.

This clonotype was counted ten times or more. The chain carries TRBV29-1 and TRBJ1-2; D possibly corresponds to TRBD1 (6 bases). CDR1 SQVTM and CDR2 ANQGSEA come from the germline V gene. This CDR3 has 12 amino acids. V was cut by 5 bases and J by 4 bases, with 11 bases left in between. The CDR3 sequence: CSVWGASYGYTF. In nucleotides, the CDR3 is TGCAGCGTTTGGGGGGCAAGCTATGGCTACACCTTC.

This clonotype occurred a few times. The J gene is TRBJ1-5, the V gene TRBV7-8; the D is unclear. Per germline, CDR1 SGHVS and CDR2 FQNEAQ. The CDR3 totals 15 residues. The V end was cut by 5 bases, the J end by 0 bases, with 11 bases between. The CDR3 here is CASSLVDFSNQPQHF. The CDR3, as DNA: TGTGCCAGCAGCCTAGTTGACTTTAGCAATCAGCCCCAGCATTTT.

In its sample, this clonotype was seen many times. The rearrangement uses TRBV28 and TRBJ2-1, with D possibly TRBD1 on 5 matching bases. Germline V lookup: CDR1 MDHEN, CDR2 SYDVKM. The length of the CDR3 is 13 residues. Between the trimmed V and J ends, which lost 7 bases and 9 bases, there was a span of 16 bases. The CDR3 nucleotides read TGTGCCAGCATGGCAGGGCAGGGTGGTGAGCAGTTCTTC. Amino acids: CASMAGQGGEQFF.

For this clonotype: This clone may be a read error of a much larger clone one base away. This chain joins TRBV19 and TRBJ2-1; D not certain. This CDR3 contains 15 residues. The germline V gene has CDR1 LNHDA and CDR2 SQIVND (reference sequence). CDR3 DNA: TGTGACAGTAGTATTCGGGCTAACAACTACAATGAGCAGTTCTTC. As protein: CDSSIRANNYNEQFF.

This clonotype has a count of ten or more. The chain couples TRBV6-2 or TRBV6-3 to TRBJ2-4, with D possibly TRBD2 on 7 matching bases. This CDR3 comprises 14 residues. Trimming left V 7 bases short and J 7 bases short, with 17 bases between. In germline, CDR1 is MNHEY, CDR2 SVGEGT. The CDR3: CASTLGKGGNIQYF. CDR3 bases: TGTGCCAGCACCCTGGGAAAGGGGGGGAACATTCAGTACTTC.

This clonotype was observed at least ten times. CDR3 nucleotides: TGCAGTGCTAGAGAGGGACACGAGAACACTGAAGCTTTCTTT. Translated: CSAREGHENTEAFF. The rearrangement uses TRBV20-1 and TRBJ1-1; D is possibly TRBD1 (6 bases). The CDR3 sequence is 14 residues long. CDR1 and CDR2 (germline): DFQATT, SNEGSKA (reference sequence). V was clipped by 0 bases and J by 1 base, with 9 bases between them.

At least ten counts were recorded for this clonotype. This chain uses TRBV7-2 with TRBJ2-1; D tentatively fits TRBD1 or TRBD2 (6 bases each). This CDR3 region has 14 residues. Trimming shortened V by 4 bases and J by 9 bases, and 16 bases separated the two germline ends. Germline-derived CDR1 and CDR2 are SGHTA and FQGNSA. CDR3 sequence reads: CASSSSWGAGEQFF. CDR3 sequence (DNA): TGTGCCAGCAGCTCTAGTTGGGGGGCAGGTGAGCAGTTCTTC.

This clonotype was recorded at least ten times. The CDR3 nucleotides are TGTGCCATCAATTCGGCGGGACGAAATCAGCCCCAGCATTTT. Translated: CAINSAGRNQPQHF. The chain recombines TRBV10-3 with TRBJ1-5, with a possible D match to TRBD1 (5 bases). This CDR3 is built from 14 residues. V was pared by 7 bases and J by 4 bases, with 14 bases between. Germline values: CDR1 ENHRY, CDR2 SYGVKD.

This clonotype was picked up many times. This chain uses TRBV5-6 with TRBJ2-7, with TRBD1 identical over 7 bases. CDR3 length equals 16 residues. The V gene end was trimmed by 8 bases and the J gene end by 2 bases; junction bases not matched to a gene: 16. CDR1 and CDR2 from the germline V gene are SGHDT and YYEEEE. In nucleotides, the CDR3 is TGTGCCAGTAATTTATTGAAGGGTCAGGGGGCCTACGAGCAGTACTTC. Protein sequence: CASNLLKGQGAYEQYF. The full variable domain, completed using reference TRBV5-6 and TRBJ2-7, is DAGVTQSPTHLIKTRGQQVTLRCSPKSGHDTVSWYQQALGQGPQFIFQYYEEEERQRGNFPDRFSGHQFPNYSSELNVNALLLGDSALYLCASNLLKGQGAYEQYFGPGTRLTVT.

In this sample, this clonotype turned up many times. The rearrangement links TRBV6-2 or TRBV6-3 to TRBJ2-5; no definite D call. Looked up from germline, CDR1 is MNHEY and CDR2 is SVGEGT. This CDR3 region has 12 residues. V lost 4 bases to trimming and J lost 8 bases, with 11 bases between them. The CDR3 spells CASSSPRNTQYF. CDR3 sequence (DNA): TGTGCCAGCAGTTCCCCTAGGAACACCCAGTACTTC.

This clonotype was recorded many times. The rearrangement links TRBV7-9 to TRBJ1-1; no clear D gene. CDR3 size: 15 residues. Deletions cut 6 bases from V and 1 base from J, with 15 bases between. CDR1 and CDR2 (germline): SEHNR, FQNEAQ (reference sequence). The CDR3 loop reads CASRVGNSENTEAFF. For the CDR3, the DNA is TGTGCCAGCAGAGTTGGTAACAGCGAGAACACTGAAGCTTTCTTT.

This clonotype was observed many times. V gene TRBV2 combines with J gene TRBJ2-1; D is unclear. CDR1 and CDR2 (germline): SNHLY, FYNNEI. Deletions cut 4 bases from V and 4 bases from J, with 8 bases between. This CDR3 spans 13 amino acids. CDR3 protein: CASSARIYNEQFF. In DNA, the CDR3 is TGTGCCAGCAGTGCTCGGATTTACAATGAGCAGTTCTTC.

In its sample, this clonotype was seen many times. The chain carries TRBV5-1 and TRBJ1-1; no clear D. This CDR3 comprises 15 residues. The germline gives CDR1 SGHRS, CDR2 YFSETQ. The V end was cut by 1 base, the J end by 4 bases, with 14 bases between. CDR3: CASSLFEGGLTEAFF. The CDR3 bases are TGCGCCAGCAGCTTGTTCGAGGGCGGACTCACTGAAGCTTTCTTT.

This clonotype has ten or more counts. This rearrangement joins TRBV6-1 to TRBJ1-5; D remains ambiguous. V was clipped by 8 bases and J by 3 bases, with 17 bases between them. The germline V gene encodes CDR1 MNHNS and CDR2 SASEGT. This CDR3 has 15 residues. The CDR3 is CASCPGVGTNQPQHF. In DNA form, the CDR3 reads TGTGCCAGCTGCCCCGGAGTGGGAACCAATCAGCCCCAGCATTTT.

This clonotype was detected many times. The rearrangement uses TRBV20-1 and TRBJ1-5; 7 bases fit TRBD1. CDR3 length: 15 residues. The J segment lost 1 base and the V segment lost 2 bases, leaving 5 bases of the junction unmatched. CDR1 and CDR2 from the germline V gene are DFQATT and SNEGSKA (reference sequence). The CDR3 loop reads CSARWGRGSNQPQHF. DNA of the CDR3: TGCAGTGCTAGATGGGGCAGGGGGAGCAATCAGCCCCAGCATTTT.

This clonotype was detected ten times or more. The rearrangement joins TRBV28 to TRBJ2-3, with D tentatively TRBD1 (5 bases). Germline CDR1 and CDR2: MDHEN and SYDVKM. Trimming took 6 bases from V and 4 from J, leaving 17 bases between them. This CDR3 is built from 15 residues. The CDR3 here is CASSQLTAGADTQYF. The DNA of the CDR3 is TGTGCCAGCAGCCAATTGACAGCAGGAGCAGATACGCAGTATTTT.

This clonotype is labeled as medium-sized (0.01 to 0.1%). This sequence joins TRBV12-3 or TRBV12-4 and TRBJ2-6; D is undetermined. V was clipped by 6 bases and J by 2 bases, with 8 bases between them. CDR3 length: 14 residues. The CDR3: CASRGGAGANVLTF. CDR3 nucleotide sequence: TGTGCCAGCAGGGGTGGTGCTGGGGCCAACGTCCTGACTTTC.

This clonotype was counted ten times or more. The chain uses TRBV12-3 or TRBV12-4 and TRBJ2-3; 7 nucleotides match TRBD1. The CDR3 consists of 15 residues. V was clipped by 4 bases and J by 0 bases; unmatched bases: 4. The CDR3 loop reads CASSSTGLSTDTQYF. The CDR3 region has the DNA TGTGCCAGCAGTTCGACAGGGCTTAGCACAGATACGCAGTATTTT.

This clonotype was observed at least ten times. The J gene is TRBJ2-2, the V gene TRBV20-1; 7 nucleotides match TRBD2. CDR1 DFQATT and CDR2 SNEGSKA come from the germline V gene (reference sequence). The CDR3 length is 15 residues. Trimming cost V 3 bases and J 5 bases; bases outside gene matches: 9. The CDR3: CSASREGLGTGELFF. The CDR3 DNA is TGCAGTGCTAGCAGGGAGGGCCTTGGTACCGGGGAGCTGTTTTTT.

In its sample, this clonotype was seen many times. The rearrangement uses TRBV18 and TRBJ2-1, with TRBD1 matching over 11 bases. The V gene's germline CDR1 is KGHSH and CDR2 LQKENI. V shed 2 bases and J 8 bases; nucleotides not matched to a gene: 5. CDR3 length: 15 amino acids. The CDR3 here is CASSPVGQGGDEQFF. The CDR3 DNA reads TGTGCCAGCTCACCAGTGGGACAGGGGGGTGATGAGCAGTTCTTC.